One sample yielded the 10 T cell receptor beta chains listed below, sequenced in a study of graft-versus-host responses after intestinal transplantation. These receptors' antigens are unknown. Data came from immunoSEQ multiplex PCR; TCRdb stores just in-frame clones and leaves some out. The sample has about 41,000 clones, roughly 95% seen once. The source was unstimulated CD8+ T cells sorted from spleen or lymph node cells, collected before transplant. The receptors here all came from a human donor who was the organ donor for an intestinal transplant.

This chain joins TRBV25-1 and TRBJ1-4; TRBD1 might be the D (5 bases). In germline, CDR1 is MGHDK, CDR2 SYGVNS. Trimming pared 6 bases from V and 5 bases from J, leaving 16 bases between. This CDR3 has 15 amino acids. CDR3 protein: CASSPRVGGNEKLFF. CDR3 DNA sequence: TGTGCCAGCAGCCCCAGGGTTGGGGGAAATGAAAAACTGTTTTTT.

The V gene is TRBV27, the J gene TRBJ2-4; tentative D call: TRBD1 (5 bases). Deletions cut 5 bases from V and 0 bases from J, with 17 bases between. The CDR3 consists of 17 residues. Looked up from germline, CDR1 is MNHEY and CDR2 is SMNVEV (reference sequence). The CDR3 here is CASSPTRVALAKNIQYF. The CDR3 bases are TGTGCCAGCAGTCCCACCAGGGTGGCGCTAGCCAAAAACATTCAGTACTTC.

The rearrangement links TRBV19 to TRBJ1-1; D unresolved. CDR3 length: 15 residues. Germline V lookup: CDR1 LNHDA, CDR2 SQIVND (reference sequence). V lost 7 bases and J lost 3, with 18 bases in between. Here the CDR3 reads CASTFLGFGDTEAFF. The CDR3 DNA follows: TGTGCCAGTACCTTCTTGGGGTTTGGGGACACTGAAGCTTTCTTT. The entire variable domain, with the rest obtained from reference TRBV19 and TRBJ1-1, is as follows: DGGITQSPKYLFRKEGQNVTLSCEQNLNHDAMYWYRQDPGQGLRLIYYSQIVNDFQKGDIAEGYSVSREKKESFPLTVTSAQKNPTAFYLCASTFLGFGDTEAFFGQGTRLTVV.

In this sample, this clone turned up once. This sequence joins TRBV5-6 and TRBJ2-7; TRBD2 matches 11 bases. The CDR3 extends over 16 amino acids. V lost 0 bases, J lost 1 base, and 3 bases stayed unmatched. Germline CDR1 and CDR2: SGHDT and YYEEEE. CDR3 DNA sequence: TGTGCCAGCAGCTTGGGACTAGCGGGGAATTCCTACGAGCAGTACTTC. As protein: CASSLGLAGNSYEQYF.

The chain couples TRBV5-1 to TRBJ2-1; no reliable D call. Trimming took 3 bases from V and 8 from J, leaving 9 bases between them. The germline CDR1 and CDR2 sequences are SGHRS and YFSETQ. CDR3 length equals 12 residues. In DNA form, the CDR3 reads TGCGCCAGCAGCTCGACCACGCATGAGCAGTTCTTC. Protein product: CASSSTTHEQFF.

The chain links TRBV10-1 to TRBJ1-5, with D possibly matching TRBD1 (6 bases). This CDR3 has 14 amino acids. CDR1 is WNHNN and CDR2 is SYGVQD in the germline V gene (reference sequence). Trimming shortened V by 10 bases and J by 3 bases, and 16 bases separated the two germline ends. The CDR3 DNA reads as TGCGCCACTATAACAGGGAATCCCAATCAGCCCCAGCATTTT. Translating it yields CATITGNPNQPQHF.

The J gene is TRBJ1-5, the V gene TRBV6-9, with a weak D call TRBD1 (5 bases). From germline, CDR1 is MNHGY and CDR2 SVAAGI. Trimming removed 2 bases from V and 1 base from J, with 21 bases in between. The CDR3 spans 19 residues. The CDR3 spells CASSYAPDSSCCSNQPQHF. Here the CDR3 DNA reads TGTGCCAGCAGTTATGCCCCCGACAGTAGTTGTTGCAGCAATCAGCCCCAGCATTTT.

V gene TRBV5-4 combines with J gene TRBJ2-1; D uncertain. Germline assignment: CDR1 SGHNT and CDR2 YYREEE (reference sequence). There are 15 residues in the CDR3. Trimming stripped 1 base from V and 0 bases from J, with 8 bases between. The CDR3 protein is CASSLRLSSYNEQFF. Written as DNA, the CDR3 is TGTGCCAGCAGCTTGCGCCTGAGCTCCTACAATGAGCAGTTCTTC.

The chain recombines TRBV1 with TRBJ2-7. TRBV1 is deemed a pseudogene. This CDR3 is 14 amino acids long. CDR3 region: CTSSPWTRRYEQYF. CDR3 bases: TGCACCAGCAGCCCCTGGACAAGGAGGTACGAGCAGTACTTC.

The chain recombines TRBV19 with TRBJ2-3, with D possibly being TRBD1 (6 bases). The CDR3 extends over 12 amino acids. Trimming left V 5 bases short and J 4 bases short, with 7 bases between. The germline V gene encodes CDR1 LNHDA and CDR2 SQIVND (reference sequence). The CDR3 protein is CASSQGPDTQYF. The CDR3 DNA is TGTGCCAGTAGTCAGGGGCCAGATACGCAGTATTTT.